This TCR beta chain is from a study of blood T cell repertoires in COVID-19. Profiled with immunoSEQ multiplex PCR; TCRdb holds only in-frame clones, not every one. Seen here are about 73,000 clones, over 65% observed once, and the top ten hold around 4.3%. Germline V gives CDR1 MDHEN, CDR2 SYDVKM. V dropped 5 bases and J dropped 2 bases, with 9 bases sitting between them. The CDR3 is 13 residues long. The chain couples TRBV28 to TRBJ1-2; a possible D gene is TRBD1 (5 bases). The receptor comes from a woman in her sixties with acute or convalescent COVID-19. What was sequenced was peripheral blood. CDR3 in DNA: TGTGCCAGCAGTCAGACAGTAAACTATGGCTACACCTTC. Its translation: CASSQTVNYGYTF.